This T cell receptor beta chain was observed in a study of blood T cell repertoires in COVID-19. As for the study in general: The United States, Italy and Spain provided the acute and convalescent COVID-19 samples.

Original processing methods: Estimated nucleated cell counts came from reference gene primer amplification. Sequenced by immunoSEQ multiplex PCR; TCRdb stores in-frame clones only, minus some. V and J calls and clone size are as listed in that table; D and trimming were resolved from the DNA. Found here are 15,000 to 17,000 clones, roughly nine tenths of them singletons; the top ten hold 40% to 65%. This CDR3 has 16 amino acids. Trimming removed 0 bases from V and 5 bases from J, with 13 bases in between. Per germline, CDR1 LNHDA and CDR2 SQIVND (reference sequence). This chain links TRBV19 with TRBJ2-2, with D possibly TRBD1 on 6 matching bases. The receptor was derived from a man aged 60-69 years with acute or convalescent COVID-19. The sequenced sample consisted of peripheral blood. The CDR3 is CASSIDRGQRTGELFF. CDR3 sequence (DNA): TGTGCCAGTAGTATAGATCGAGGACAGCGGACCGGGGAGCTGTTTTTT. Drawing the rest from reference TRBV19 and TRBJ2-2, the complete variable domain is DGGITQSPKYLFRKEGQNVTLSCEQNLNHDAMYWYRQDPGQGLRLIYYSQIVNDFQKGDIAEGYSVSREKKESFPLTVTSAQKNPTAFYLCASSIDRGQRTGELFFGEGSRLTVL.